This T cell receptor beta chain was sequenced in a study of shared clonotypes between healthy human individuals (dated by TCRdb to 2020 to 2021). Study-level background: The cohort included three men and a couple of women between 18 and 49 years of age. For each donor, CD4 naive and CD4 memory were each given three plates, CD8 naive was given two plates, and CD8 memory was given one plate. To estimate repertoire size and how much clonotypes are shared between individuals, the study performed deep sequencing of blood TCR repertoires from 4 to 6 healthy adults. Different laboratories and diverse techniques were used to prepare libraries and sequence TCR repertoires, to increase sequencing depth and limit assay-specific biases. Leukapheresis yielded between about 0.94 and 9.5 billion PBMCs per donor. What the work shows at the level of the full study, not this receptor alone: Across a few donors, roughly 5.1% of naive CD4, roughly 3.3% of naive CD8, around 2.1% of memory CD4, and approximately 0.42% of memory CD8 clonotypes were shared. Because the study included only a small number of donors, the genetic and exposure-history diversity represented was limited. Naive subsets generally had larger estimated clonotype richness than memory subsets. Clonotypes shared by all four sorted-subset donors showed higher generation probabilities than non-shared clonotypes. Incomplete sequencing was indicated by rarefaction of sorted-subset datasets, despite the large sequencing depth. Sampling was restricted to blood, and TCR repertoires in tissue are likely to differ from TCR repertoires in blood. Based on pairwise subsampling, the degree of clonotype sharing among donors was expected to be affected by sequencing depth.

Note on this clone: The antigen it recognizes is unknown. Base-call qualities are not available, and no considerably larger clone is one nucleotide away.

Using the deep immunoSEQ assay, TCR CDR3 regions were amplified from genomic DNA by multiplex PCR. For each cell subset, the extracted genomic DNA was distributed evenly across all wells of several immunoSEQ 96-well plates, and each plate served as one replicate. Each replicate PCR for sorted subsets received about 220 ng genomic DNA, equal to roughly 30,000 T cell genomes. Purified libraries were measured with a Qubit 3.0 fluorometer, size-checked on a Bioanalyzer 2100, and measured again with the KAPA Library Quantification kit. Every immunoSEQ 96-well plate was sequenced on a separate single-read 150-cycle Illumina NextSeq 550 flow cell. The source study handled its data this way. Because the immunoSEQ output held only junctional sequences and lacked quality scores, the filtering could not match the filtering applied to full-length reads. To assign V/J genes and CDR3, sequences were annotated using PyIR, a Python wrapper for IgBLAST v1.9, with IMGT germline references. Reads were filtered out if the reads had weak V/J assignments (E-value above 1e-6), no CDR3, stop codons, out-of-frame junctions, or ambiguous translated residues. V3J clonotypes were defined as sequences sharing an identical inferred V gene, J gene, and CDR3 amino acid sequence. The percentage overlap between two repertoires was calculated by dividing the number of shared unique clonotypes by the size of the smaller repertoire. Three approaches were used to assess repertoire richness: RTK rarefaction, the Chao1 estimator, and Recon v2.1 estimates of unobserved clonotypes. OLGA was used to compute generation probabilities for all TCRbeta clonotypes that the gDNA method yielded from a handful of donors. TCRdb took this table from immuneACCESS and kept in-frame rearrangements with V and J called. Such tables lack part of the clones; where checked against another copy, unresolved V genes explain under half of the gap, and the rest is unexplained. The D gene and trimming were derived from the DNA, and the V and J assignments and clone size from that table. This sample lists about 680,000 clones; 92% were detected once. About a quarter of the sample belongs to the ten largest clones.

Reading from cysteine to phenylalanine, the CDR3 counts 18 amino acids. Just the 54-base CDR3 DNA is kept, in frame starting at base 1. V is pruned by 5 bases and J by 8 bases, leaving 16 bases of the junction without a gene match. The germline V gene (reference sequence) gives CDR1 as MNHEY and CDR2 as SMNVEV. CD8 naive samples were obtained by positive selection for CCR7 among CD45RO-negative cells, yielding a CD45RA+CCR7+ population from which TemRA cells were excluded. The donors were healthy, HIV-negative adults with no recently reported acute infections or vaccinations. Every donor was a Caucasian adult residing in Nashville, Tennessee, USA. After blood collection by leukapheresis, PBMCs were isolated using Ficoll-Histopaque density gradient centrifugation and then cryopreserved in the vapor phase of liquid nitrogen. Analytical flow cytometry was used to check the purity and quantity of every magnetically sorted T cell population. Genomic DNA was isolated from each sorted fraction and quantified by UV absorbance on a Nanodrop 2000c.

Sequencing input: naive CD8+ T cells sorted from blood. Read against the paper, the sample's cell subset or site label means: CD45RA+CCR7+. The chain uses TRBV27 and TRBJ2-1; 12 middle bases align to TRBD2. This receptor was taken from a young man in good health. The sequenced DNA is TGTGCCAGCAGTCCCACCCCTGGACTAGCGGGATTAGGCGATGAGCAGTTCTTC. The resulting protein is CASSPTPGLAGLGDEQFF.